This T cell receptor beta chain was sequenced for a study of cytotoxic CD8 clonotypes in ibrutinib-treated CLL. Findings and caveats of the study: Clonality rose at ibrutinib response and fell back toward baseline at progression.

Deep sequencing aimed at 1 in 200,000 to 1 in 1 million T cells' resolution. TCRdb's table, derived via immunoSEQ multiplex PCR, lists solely in-frame clones and lacks some. The sample lists 110,000 to 150,000 clones, 76% occurring once. Concerning this clone: The antigen is unknown.

The material was PBMCs, obtained after 24 months of ibrutinib treatment. This TCR was recovered from a human donor with chronic lymphocytic leukemia.

The CDR3 DNA reads TGTGCCAGCAGTTTAAACCCCAGAGGGGTCTTCGGGGCTTACGAGCAGTACTTC. It codes for CASSLNPRGVFGAYEQYF. The chain links TRBV27 to TRBJ2-7; D possibly matches TRBD1 or TRBD2 (5 bases each). CDR1 is MNHEY, CDR2 SMNVEV, per germline (reference sequence). This CDR3 is built from 18 residues. With 2 bases removed from V and 4 bases from J, the gap between germline ends came to 24 bases.